A single sample gave rise to the 12 T cell receptor beta chains below, sequenced in a study of CD8 T cells in ankylosing spondylitis. One entry per CDR3 protein results from TCRdb running MiXCR on the 5' RACE reads. The repertoire consists of under 300,000 distinct CDR3 sequences, with more than 9% occurring once and the leading ten covering about 3%. Sequenced: blood, either unsorted or a sorted T cell fraction (not recorded which). The receptors were gathered from a male donor with ankylosing spondylitis or in good health (not recorded which).

This clonotype was seen repeatedly, ten times or more. This rearrangement joins TRBV6-1 to TRBJ2-1, with D tentatively TRBD1 or TRBD2 (5 bases each). Trimming took off 6 bases at V and 2 bases at J, with 17 bases between the two ends. This CDR3 is 16 amino acids long. The germline V gene encodes CDR1 MNHNS and CDR2 SASEGT. In nucleotides, the CDR3 is TGTGCCAGCAGCCACGGGGTCTGGGGCACCTACAATGAGCAGTTCTTC. It yields the protein CASSHGVWGTYNEQFF.

Remarks on this clonotype: A much larger clone lies a single base off, so this may be a read error. This rearrangement joins TRBV7-2 to TRBJ2-7; D is unresolved. Germline lookup yields CDR1 SGHTA and CDR2 FQGNSA. V was trimmed by 3 bases and J by 0 bases, leaving 12 bases between them. This CDR3 has 15 amino acids. CDR3 loop: CASSFSMGFSYEQYF. In nucleotides, the CDR3 is TGTGCCAGCAGCTTCAGCATGGGGTTCTCCTACGAGCAGTACTTC.

In its sample, this clonotype was seen many times. V is TRBV12-3 or TRBV12-4 and J is TRBJ1-6; no definite D call. CDR3 length: 14 amino acids. Trimming removed 5 bases at V and 7 bases at J, with 12 bases between. The CDR3 DNA reads as TGTGCCAGCAGTCCTGGGATAAAGAATTCACCCCTCCACTTT. This gives the protein CASSPGIKNSPLHF.

This clonotype appeared many times. V and J are TRBV5-1 and TRBJ2-2, with D unresolved. Germline CDR1 and CDR2: SGHRS and YFSETQ. The length of the CDR3 is 16 residues. V was pared by 2 bases and J by 4 bases, with 15 bases between. CDR3 in amino acids: CASSFQESLGTGELFF. The DNA of the CDR3 is TGCGCCAGCAGCTTCCAGGAGTCGTTGGGCACCGGGGAGCTGTTTTTT.

Many counts were recorded for this clonotype. The chain combines TRBV20-1 with TRBJ2-1, with D possibly being TRBD1 or TRBD2 (5 bases each). The CDR3 totals 15 residues. Germline V gene sequence: CDR1 DFQATT, CDR2 SNEGSKA (reference sequence). V was shortened by 6 bases and J by 0 bases, with 15 bases between the two germline ends. In nucleotides, the CDR3 is TGCAGTGCGAGCCGGGACCGAAGCTCCTACAATGAGCAGTTCTTC. Translation: CSASRDRSSYNEQFF.

This clonotype was counted ten times or more. The chain combines TRBV3-1 with TRBJ1-1; a weak D match, TRBD1 (6 bases). The CDR3 loop spans 13 amino acids. Germline V CDR1 and CDR2: LGHDT, YNNKEL (reference sequence). Trimming left V 4 bases short and J 8 bases short, with 14 bases between. The CDR3 DNA is TGTGCCAGCAGCCCGCGGGGGGGGCGAGAAGCTTTCTTT. Amino acids: CASSPRGGREAFF.

This clonotype occurred many times. The chain joins TRBV12-3 or TRBV12-4 to TRBJ2-7; D remains unclear. The CDR3 covers 14 residues. V was pared by 3 bases and J by 1 base, with 10 bases between. The CDR3 DNA is TGTGCCAGCAGTTTCCGTTTTAGTTCCTACGAGCAGTACTTC. It translates to CASSFRFSSYEQYF.

This clonotype has at least ten counts. The chain uses TRBV29-1 and TRBJ1-2, with unresolved D. Germline V gene sequence: CDR1 SQVTM, CDR2 ANQGSEA. The CDR3 consists of 13 residues. Trimming took off 3 bases at V and 1 base at J, with 9 bases between the two ends. CDR3 loop: CSVDGGFNYGYTF. For the CDR3, the DNA is TGCAGCGTTGATGGTGGTTTTAACTATGGCTACACCTTC.

This clonotype was counted ten times or more. An end of the junction does not agree with germline; a read error may underlie this. CDR3 DNA: TGCGCCAGCAGTCCGAGCGGGGGGCTAAAAACCATTCAGTACTTC. Its translation is CASSPSGGLKTIQYF. J is TRBJ2-4 and V is TRBV5-1, with 9 positions matching TRBD2. This CDR3 contains 15 residues. Per germline, CDR1 SGHRS and CDR2 YFSETQ.

This clonotype occurred many times. The chain links TRBV25-1 to TRBJ1-2; D is ambiguous. The CDR3 totals 14 residues. V lost 0 bases to trimming and J lost 4 bases, with 9 bases between them. Germline-derived CDR1 and CDR2 are MGHDK and SYGVNS. The CDR3 protein is CASSEYEGIYGYTF. The CDR3, as DNA: TGTGCCAGCAGTGAATACGAAGGGATCTATGGCTACACCTTC.

Ten or more counts support this clonotype. J is TRBJ2-7 and V is TRBV6-6, with D tentatively TRBD2 (7 bases). Germline-derived CDR1 and CDR2 are MNHNY and SVGAGI (reference sequence). V was cut by 8 bases and J by 11 bases, with 16 bases left in between. There are 11 residues in the CDR3. CDR3 sequence reads: CASGGGGEEYF. DNA of the CDR3: TGTGCCAGCGGAGGAGGGGGGGAAGAGTACTTC.

This clonotype was found many times. The chain is built from TRBV14 and TRBJ2-5; tentatively, D is TRBD1 or TRBD2 (5 bases each). CDR3 size: 14 residues. Trimming pared 5 bases from V and 3 bases from J, leaving 13 bases between. CDR1 is SGHDN, CDR2 FVKESK, per germline. The CDR3 loop is CASSAFGTKETQYF. CDR3 DNA: TGTGCCAGCAGCGCCTTTGGGACGAAAGAGACCCAGTACTTC. The full variable domain, in which reference TRBV14 and TRBJ2-5 provide the parts outside the CDR3, is EAGVTQFPSHSVIEKGQTVTLRCDPISGHDNLYWYRRVMGKEIKFLLHFVKESKQDESGMPNNRFLAERTGGTYSTLKVQPAELEDSGVYFCASSAFGTKETQYFGPGTRLLVL.